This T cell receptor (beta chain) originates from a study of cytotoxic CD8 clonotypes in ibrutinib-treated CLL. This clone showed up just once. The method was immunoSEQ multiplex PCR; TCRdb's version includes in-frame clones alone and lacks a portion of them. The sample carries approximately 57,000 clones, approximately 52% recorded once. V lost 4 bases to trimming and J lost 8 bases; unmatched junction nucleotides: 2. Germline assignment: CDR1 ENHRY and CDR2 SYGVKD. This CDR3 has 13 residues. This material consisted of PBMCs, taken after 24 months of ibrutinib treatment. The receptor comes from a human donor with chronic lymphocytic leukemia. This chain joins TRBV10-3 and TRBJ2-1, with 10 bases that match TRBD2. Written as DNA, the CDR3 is TGTGCCATCAGTGTTGGACTAGCGGATGAGCAGTTCTTC. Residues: CAISVGLADEQFF.